Below are 26 T cell receptor beta chains sequenced from a single sample in a study of human T cells and chemical hapten exposure. TCRdb re-called the RACE reads through MiXCR, storing one row per CDR3 protein. The table includes 75,000 to 95,000 distinct CDR3 sequences, 11% detected once. Time point reported: patch test 2, 6 weeks after DPC sensitization. Treatment described: therapeutic diphenylcyclopropenone sensitization with weekly scalp DPC. This material consisted of whole blood, taken in connection with sensitization to the hapten diphenylcyclopropenone (DPC). These receptors all come from a man in his forties with alopecia areata. Some clones in this sample may be carry-over from other donors' samples.

This clonotype was seen a handful of times. This sequence joins TRBV7-9 and TRBJ2-4, with a weak D call TRBD1 (5 bases). With 5 bases removed from V and 0 bases from J, the gap between germline ends came to 20 bases. The CDR3 loop spans 18 amino acids. Germline CDR1 is SEHNR and CDR2 is FQNEAQ (reference sequence). The CDR3 region is CASSPNFQGMAAKNIQYF. The CDR3 coding sequence is TGTGCCAGCAGCCCTAATTTCCAGGGAATGGCAGCCAAAAACATTCAGTACTTC.

This clonotype was seen at least ten times. The chain combines TRBV20-1 with TRBJ2-7; D is unclear. The CDR3 has 13 amino acids. Germline CDR1 is DFQATT and CDR2 is SNEGSKA (reference sequence). V lost 5 bases, J lost 5 bases, and 16 bases lay in between. The DNA of the CDR3 is TGCAGTGCTCCGAAACGGTCTTTGGACGAGCAGTACTTC. It is translated as CSAPKRSLDEQYF.

The V and J genes are TRBV7-2 and TRBJ2-4, with TRBD2 matching over 8 bases. The length of the CDR3 is 17 residues. The germline CDR1 and CDR2 sequences are SGHTA and FQGNSA. The J segment lost 0 bases and the V segment lost 4 bases, leaving 8 bases of the junction unmatched. CDR3 loop: CASSSSRGGIAKNIQYF. Here the CDR3 DNA reads TGTGCCAGCAGCTCCTCCCGGGGGGGCATAGCCAAAAACATTCAGTACTTC.

This chain links TRBV5-1 with TRBJ2-5; 13 bases align to TRBD2. Losses at the gene ends were 3 bases for V and 4 bases for J; bases not matched to a gene: 3. This CDR3 comprises 15 residues. The germline V gene has CDR1 SGHRS and CDR2 YFSETQ. The CDR3 DNA reads TGCGCCAGCAGCTCCGGGACTAGCGGGATAGAGACCCAGTACTTC. Translation: CASSSGTSGIETQYF.

J is TRBJ1-1 and V is TRBV6-2 or TRBV6-3, with 8 bases matching TRBD1. This CDR3 is built from 12 residues. Trimming took 6 bases from V and 4 from J; bases not matched to a gene: 1. CDR1 and CDR2 from the germline V gene are MNHEY and SVGEGT. The CDR3 here is CASRTGATEAFF. DNA for the CDR3: TGTGCCAGCAGGACAGGGGCCACTGAAGCTTTCTTT.

This chain joins TRBV10-3 and TRBJ2-3; D is possibly TRBD2 (6 bases). Per the germline V gene, CDR1 is ENHRY and CDR2 is SYGVKD. Trimming stripped 5 bases from V and 7 bases from J, with 13 bases between. The length of the CDR3 is 13 residues. The CDR3 nucleotides read TGTGCCATCAGTCGGGGGAGAGAGAATACGCAGTATTTT. Amino acids: CAISRGRENTQYF.

This clonotype showed up just a few times. The chain joins TRBV20-1 to TRBJ2-3; 7 nucleotides align to TRBD2. The CDR3 totals 14 residues. V lost 5 bases, J lost 3 bases, and 8 bases stayed unmatched. Per the germline V gene, CDR1 is DFQATT and CDR2 is SNEGSKA (reference sequence). In DNA form, the CDR3 reads TGCAGTGCTGGGGGAGCGGGGAATACAGATACGCAGTATTTT. Encoded protein: CSAGGAGNTDTQYF.

This clonotype showed up many times. J is TRBJ1-1 and V is TRBV20-1; TRBD1 matches at 7 bases. V lost 6 bases to trimming and J lost 6 bases; unmatched junction nucleotides: 10. CDR1 is DFQATT, CDR2 SNEGSKA, per germline (reference sequence). The CDR3 is 13 residues long. The CDR3: CSAANRGAAEAFF. CDR3 DNA sequence: TGCAGTGCCGCGAACAGGGGCGCCGCTGAAGCTTTCTTT.

This clonotype was seen more than once but under ten times. The CDR3 DNA reads as TGTGCCAGCAAAATCCGGGACTCCCCCGAGGGGGAGCAGTACGTC. This translates into CASKIRDSPEGEQYV. The gene calls are TRBV14 and TRBJ2-7; D perhaps matches TRBD2 (6 bases). Germline CDR1 and CDR2: SGHDN and FVKESK. V was shortened by 7 bases and J by 7 bases, with 23 bases between the two germline ends. This CDR3 has 15 residues.

V gene TRBV12-3 or TRBV12-4 combines with J gene TRBJ2-3; D call uncertain. The CDR3 extends over 12 amino acids. V was pared by 8 bases and J by 4 bases, with 10 bases between. CDR3 sequence reads: CASGDLADTQYF. The CDR3 nucleotides are TGTGCCAGCGGAGACCTGGCAGATACGCAGTATTTT.

This clonotype appeared a few times. The V call is TRBV5-4, the J call TRBJ1-6; tentatively, D is TRBD1 (5 bases). V gave up 4 bases and J gave up 6 bases, with 14 bases separating them. Germline-derived CDR1 and CDR2 are SGHNT and YYREEE (reference sequence). This CDR3 has 15 residues. This chain's CDR3 is CASSGAVGGNSPLHF. CDR3 nucleotides: TGTGCCAGCAGCGGGGCCGTGGGGGGTAATTCACCCCTCCACTTT. Full variable domain (rest looked up from reference TRBV5-4 and TRBJ1-6): ETGVTQSPTHLIKTRGQQVTLRCSSQSGHNTVSWYQQALGQGPQFIFQYYREEENGRGNFPPRFSGLQFPNYSSELNVNALELDDSALYLCASSGAVGGNSPLHFGNGTRLTVT.

In its sample, this clonotype was seen a few times. The chain has TRBV7-2 and TRBJ1-5, with TRBD1 identical over 7 bases. The germline CDR1 and CDR2 sequences are SGHTA and FQGNSA. The CDR3 has 18 residues. V was clipped by 5 bases and J by 1 base; unmatched bases: 14. CDR3 in amino acids: CASSHPLTGPRSNQPQHF. CDR3 DNA: TGTGCCAGCAGCCACCCCTTGACAGGGCCGAGGAGCAATCAGCCCCAGCATTTT.

This clonotype has just a few counts. This chain uses TRBV4-2 with TRBJ2-6, with TRBD1 matching 7 bases. This CDR3 has 13 residues. The V and J ends lost 7 bases and 12 bases, in that order; junction bases with no gene match: 9. In germline, CDR1 is LGHNA, CDR2 YNFKEQ. The CDR3 reads CASIDRAQSVLTF. CDR3 nucleotides: TGTGCCAGCATAGACAGGGCCCAGTCCGTCCTGACTTTC.

The chain's CDR3 is CASSFQRLARYSTDTQYF. CDR3 DNA sequence: TGTGCCAGCAGTTTCCAGAGACTAGCGAGATACTCCACAGATACGCAGTATTTT. The chain employs TRBV27 and TRBJ2-3, with 8 bases matching TRBD2. The CDR3 is 18 amino acids. Trimming took 3 bases from V and 2 from J; bases not matched to a gene: 13. Germline assignment: CDR1 MNHEY and CDR2 SMNVEV (reference sequence).

This clonotype was recorded a few times. The J gene is TRBJ2-2, the V gene TRBV29-1; the match to TRBD2 covers 9 bases. The CDR3 is 15 amino acids. The junction had 3 bases not matched to a gene; V was cut back by 3 bases and J by 1 base. Germline values: CDR1 SQVTM, CDR2 ANQGSEA. CDR3 DNA: TGCAGCGTTGATGGAGCGGGAGGGAACACCGGGGAGCTGTTTTTT. Protein product: CSVDGAGGNTGELFF.

This clonotype was counted only a few times. The V call is TRBV11-2, the J call TRBJ2-1, with D unclear. The CDR3 consists of 13 residues. Trimming shortened V by 1 base and J by 7 bases, and 8 bases separated the two germline ends. CDR1 SGHAT and CDR2 FQNNGV come from the germline V gene. The DNA of the CDR3 is TGTGCCAGCAGCTTAGGGTCCCCTAATGAGCAGTTCTTC. Amino acid sequence: CASSLGSPNEQFF.

This sequence joins TRBV28 and TRBJ2-3; D is possibly TRBD2 (5 bases). In germline, CDR1 is MDHEN, CDR2 SYDVKM. V was shortened by 6 bases and J by 2 bases, with 12 bases between the two germline ends. The CDR3 covers 14 residues. CDR3 amino acids: CASSGVSYTDTQYF. The CDR3 bases are TGTGCCAGCAGCGGGGTATCTTACACAGATACGCAGTATTTT.

Only a few counts were recorded for this clonotype. This rearrangement joins TRBV9 to TRBJ2-4; 8 bases are a match to TRBD2. CDR3 length: 16 residues. CDR1 is SGDLS and CDR2 is YYNGEE in the germline V gene. V trimming: 4 bases; J trimming: 2 bases; junction bases outside the gene matches: 8. In DNA, the CDR3 is TGTGCCAGCAGCCCTTTGACTAGCGACTCCAAAAACATTCAGTACTTC. Residues: CASSPLTSDSKNIQYF.

This clonotype has at least ten counts. J is TRBJ1-6 and V is TRBV27; 9 bases agree with TRBD1. CDR1 and CDR2 from the germline V gene are MNHEY and SMNVEV (reference sequence). This CDR3 spans 18 amino acids. J was trimmed by 1 base and V by 3 bases; bases with no gene match: 7. The CDR3 DNA reads as TGTGCCAGCAGTTTGCTTCCGGGACAGGGATCCTATAATTCACCCCTCCACTTT. This sequence encodes CASSLLPGQGSYNSPLHF.

Ten or more counts support this clonotype. The rearrangement links TRBV29-1 to TRBJ2-3; 8 positions agree with TRBD2. The V and J ends lost 1 base and 0 bases, in that order; junction bases with no gene match: 3. Looked up from germline, CDR1 is SQVTM and CDR2 is ANQGSEA. The CDR3 length is 15 residues. The chain's CDR3 is CSVEGSGGSTDTQYF. The CDR3 region has the DNA TGCAGCGTTGAAGGGAGCGGGGGAAGCACAGATACGCAGTATTTT.

This chain uses TRBV4-2 with TRBJ1-2; unclear D gene. The germline V gene has CDR1 LGHNA and CDR2 YNFKEQ. CDR3 length: 17 residues. The ends were cut back, 2 bases at V and 0 bases at J, with 16 bases in the middle. CDR3 sequence reads: CASSQLSPGFPNYGYTF. The CDR3 coding sequence is TGTGCCAGCAGCCAATTATCCCCGGGCTTTCCTAACTATGGCTACACCTTC.

The sample holds many counts of this clonotype. CDR3 DNA: TGCGCCAGCAGCTATGGTACCAGATTAGCCAAAAACATTCAGTACTTC. Protein: CASSYGTRLAKNIQYF. This chain joins TRBV5-1 and TRBJ2-4; D is uncertain. CDR1 is SGHRS and CDR2 is YFSETQ in the germline V gene. This CDR3 contains 16 residues. Between the trimmed V and J ends, which lost 3 bases and 0 bases, there was a span of 13 bases.

In its sample, this clonotype was seen a few times. The genes are TRBV6-1 and TRBJ1-5; no reliable D call. This CDR3 comprises 12 residues. Germline V lookup: CDR1 MNHNS, CDR2 SASEGT. V was trimmed by 11 bases and J by 6 bases, leaving 14 bases between them. The CDR3 DNA follows: TGTGCCGGACGGAAGAGCGGTCAGCCCCAGCATTTT. This codes for CAGRKSGQPQHF.

This clonotype was seen repeatedly, ten times or more. This chain uses TRBV12-3 or TRBV12-4 with TRBJ1-1; tentatively, D is TRBD1 (5 bases). The CDR3 totals 14 residues. V was pared by 6 bases and J by 6 bases, with 17 bases between. CDR3 residues: CASSRGDRSSEAFF. The CDR3 DNA sequence: TGTGCCAGCAGCAGAGGGGATCGGAGCTCTGAAGCTTTCTTT.

V usage is TRBV4-1 and J usage is TRBJ2-5; 12 nucleotides align to TRBD2. V lost 4 bases and J lost 1; bases outside the gene matches: 4. The length of the CDR3 is 16 residues. Germline loops: CDR1 MGHRA, CDR2 YSYEKL. The CDR3 loop reads CASSPGLAGTQETQYF. The CDR3 DNA follows: TGCGCCAGCAGCCCCGGACTAGCGGGAACCCAAGAGACCCAGTACTTC.

This clonotype was detected a few times. The gene calls are TRBV7-3 and TRBJ2-2, with D perhaps matching TRBD1 or TRBD2 (6 bases each). The CDR3 is 18 residues long. V was trimmed by 1 base and J by 0 bases, leaving 15 bases between them. Germline lookup yields CDR1 SGHTA and CDR2 FQGTGA. The CDR3 DNA reads as TGTGCCAGCAGCTTAAGTAGGGGGGTAGCTCCGAACACCGGGGAGCTGTTTTTT. Protein sequence: CASSLSRGVAPNTGELFF.